A selection of T cell receptor beta chains follows, all from one sample in a study of cytomegalovirus exposure and HLA in healthy donors. Method: immunoSEQ multiplex PCR; TCRdb's copy keeps in-frame clones and lacks some. This sample has about 270,000 clones, with around 85% found just once. Sequenced input: PBMCs. Every receptor here comes from a woman under 30 in good health and CMV-seronegative. Both conserved end residues are part of each CDR3. The D gene is left open where the match is weak. Clone size is not always given. Where it is, it says once, few, many or a class for expanded clones.

d_call	j_call	v_call	clone_size	cdr3_aa	cdr3_nt
NA	TRBJ2-2	TRBV7-9	NA	CASSFPLVSGELFF	TGTGCCAGCAGCTTCCCCTTAGTATCCGGGGAGCTGTTTTTT
NA	TRBJ1-6	TRBV25-1	NA	CASSESGGGGSPLHF	TGTGCCAGCAGTGAATCGGGGGGCGGGGGTTCACCCCTCCACTTT
TRBD2	TRBJ2-1	TRBV6-4	NA	CASSSIAGRYNEQFF	TGTGCCAGCAGTTCAATAGCGGGGCGCTACAATGAGCAGTTCTTC
TRBD1	TRBJ2-7	TRBV7-2	NA	CASRASGTVSYEQYF	TGTGCCAGCAGGGCCTCCGGGACAGTCTCCTACGAGCAGTACTTC
TRBD2	TRBJ2-7	TRBV27	NA	CASRETSGETYEQYF	TGTGCCAGCAGGGAAACTAGCGGCGAGACCTACGAGCAGTACTTC
TRBD1	TRBJ1-5	TRBV5-4	NA	CASSLAPGGNQPQHF	TGTGCCAGCAGCCTCGCCCCAGGGGGGAATCAGCCCCAGCATTTT
NA	TRBJ2-6	TRBV10-3	NA	CAISESRTSGANVLTF	TGTGCCATCAGTGAGTCGAGAACCTCTGGGGCCAACGTCCTGACTTTC
TRBD1	TRBJ2-7	TRBV7-6	NA	CASSFTAQGLPYEQYF	TGTGCCAGCAGCTTCACAGCACAGGGGCTGCCTTACGAGCAGTACTTC
NA	TRBJ2-7	TRBV6-5	NA	CASSYSAPGVVYEQYF	TGTGCCAGCAGTTACTCGGCTCCGGGGGTGGTCTACGAGCAGTACTTC
NA	TRBJ1-5	TRBV7-8	NA	CASTWKPLQGSNQPQHF	TGTGCCAGCACCTGGAAACCACTCCAGGGGAGCAATCAGCCCCAGCATTTT
TRBD2	TRBJ2-7	TRBV27	NA	CASSWTSGRASREQYF	TGTGCCAGCAGTTGGACTAGCGGGAGGGCCTCTCGCGAGCAGTACTTC
TRBD2	TRBJ2-1	TRBV2	NA	CAGGTSNEQFF	TGTGCCGGTGGGACTAGCAATGAGCAGTTCTTC
NA	TRBJ2-5	TRBV6-6	NA	CASSSQETQYF	TGTGCCAGCAGTTCACAAGAGACCCAGTACTTC
TRBD2	TRBJ2-5	TRBV29-1	NA	CSGGGRVGETQYF	TGCAGCGGCGGCGGGAGGGTTGGAGAGACCCAGTACTTC
TRBD2	TRBJ2-2	TRBV4-3	NA	CASKGGGHANTGELFF	TGCGCCAGCAAGGGCGGGGGGCACGCGAACACCGGGGAGCTGTTTTTT
TRBD1	TRBJ1-2	TRBV6-5	NA	CASTGGQGAYGYTF	TGTGCCAGCACCGGGGGACAGGGGGCCTATGGCTACACCTTC
TRBD1	TRBJ1-5	TRBV5-1	NA	CASSLLPRTGRDSNQPQHF	TGCGCCAGCAGCTTGCTTCCCCGGACAGGTCGGGATAGCAATCAGCCCCAGCATTTT
NA	TRBJ1-1	TRBV5-1	NA	CASSLLIGDVSNTEAFF	TGCGCCAGCAGCTTGCTCATCGGAGACGTATCGAACACTGAAGCTTTCTTT
TRBD1	TRBJ1-3	TRBV30	NA	CAWMGTGEGNTIYF	TGTGCCTGGATGGGGACAGGGGAGGGAAACACCATATATTTT
NA	TRBJ2-1	TRBV5-4	NA	CASSLKLNNEQFF	TGTGCCAGCAGCTTGAAACTCAACAATGAGCAGTTCTTC
NA	TRBJ2-7	TRBV18	once	CASSPSSYEQYF	TGTGCCAGCTCCCCCAGCTCCTACGAGCAGTACTTC
TRBD2	TRBJ2-3	TRBV11-2	NA	CASIQLAGLTDTQYF	TGTGCCAGCATCCAACTAGCGGGTTTGACAGATACGCAGTATTTT
TRBD1	TRBJ1-1	TRBV6-5	once	CASSYSIGTGITEAFF	TGTGCCAGCAGTTACTCGATTGGGACAGGGATCACTGAAGCTTTCTTT
NA	TRBJ1-2	TRBV6-6	NA	CASSYSRQGLYGYTF	TGTGCCAGCAGTTACTCCCGGCAGGGACTCTATGGCTACACCTTC
NA	TRBJ2-1	TRBV6-4	once	CASREDEQFF	TGTGCCAGCAGGGAGGATGAGCAGTTCTTC
TRBD1	TRBJ2-7	TRBV25-1	NA	CASSSFRGLSYEQYF	TGTGCCAGCAGTTCTTTTAGGGGGCTCTCCTACGAGCAGTACTTC